These 14 T cell receptor beta chains share one sample of origin, sequenced in a study of shared clonotypes between healthy human individuals. This table comes from immunoSEQ multiplex PCR, and its TCRdb copy is limited to in-frame clones, with some not included. The sample has about 480,000 clones; around 79% are singletons. Sequenced sample: PBMCs. The origin of the receptors is a woman between 40 and 55 years old in good health. Some clones in this sample may be carry-over from other donors' samples.

This clone was counted between two and nine times. This specimen includes other DNA sequences encoding the same CDR3. This CDR3 reads CASSLGQRNTEAFF. The CDR3 nucleotides are TGCGCCAGCAGCTTGGGACAGAGGAACACTGAAGCTTTCTTT. This chain connects TRBV5-1 to TRBJ1-1; tentative D call: TRBD1 (5 bases). In germline, CDR1 is SGHRS, CDR2 YFSETQ. CDR3 length: 14 amino acids. Trimming left V 0 bases short and J 1 base short, with 7 bases between.

This chain joins TRBV7-9 and TRBJ2-7; 8 nucleotides match TRBD1. Per germline, CDR1 SEHNR and CDR2 FQNEAQ (reference sequence). The CDR3 length is 15 residues. V lost 5 bases and J lost 3; bases outside the gene matches: 9. The CDR3 region is CASSLQGATVYEQYF. In nucleotides, the CDR3 is TGTGCCAGCAGCCTGCAGGGGGCGACTGTCTACGAGCAGTACTTC.

The chain has TRBV28 and TRBJ2-7; D ambiguous. The CDR3 sequence is 13 residues long. Trimming shortened V by 2 bases and J by 7 bases, and 12 bases separated the two germline ends. Per the germline V gene, CDR1 is MDHEN and CDR2 is SYDVKM. CDR3 in amino acids: CASSLSVSGEQYF. As DNA, the CDR3 is TGTGCCAGCAGTTTAAGTGTATCAGGAGAGCAGTACTTC. The full variable domain, completed using reference TRBV28 and TRBJ2-7, is DVKVTQSSRYLVKRTGEKVFLECVQDMDHENMFWYRQDPGLGLRLIYFSYDVKMKEKGDIPEGYSVSREKKERFSLILESASTNQTSMYLCASSLSVSGEQYFGPGTRLTVT.

As regards this clone: The same CDR3 is also encoded by other DNA sequences in this sample. The chain recombines TRBV18 with TRBJ2-7; perhaps TRBD1 as D (6 bases). The V end was cut by 2 bases, the J end by 5 bases, with 10 bases between. Germline assignment: CDR1 KGHSH and CDR2 LQKENI. This CDR3 region has 13 residues. CDR3 bases: TGTGCCAGCTCACCAAACCGGGACAACGAGCAGTACTTC. Translating gives CASSPNRDNEQYF.

V and J are TRBV27 and TRBJ1-3; no reliable D call. The CDR3 totals 12 residues. Germline V gene sequence: CDR1 MNHEY, CDR2 SMNVEV (reference sequence). The germline V and J ends were trimmed by 3 bases and 4 bases, with 4 bases remaining between them. CDR3 in amino acids: CASSFGGNTIYF. CDR3 nucleotides: TGTGCCAGCAGTTTCGGGGGAAACACCATATATTTT.

This chain uses TRBV5-4 with TRBJ2-7; the match to TRBD2 covers 7 bases. Germline loops: CDR1 SGHNT, CDR2 YYREEE (reference sequence). This CDR3 has 13 residues. The V gene end was trimmed by 4 bases and the J gene end by 5 bases; junction bases not matched to a gene: 6. The CDR3, as DNA: TGTGCCAGCAGCGGGCGGGAGAACCACGAGCAGTACTTC. Translation gives CASSGRENHEQYF.

The chain joins TRBV4-2 to TRBJ2-7; the match to TRBD2 covers 14 bases. Germline V gives CDR1 LGHNA, CDR2 YNFKEQ. V shed 4 bases, J shed 3 bases, and the junction held 2 bases outside the gene matches. The CDR3 sequence is 15 residues long. The CDR3 region has the DNA TGTGCCAGCAGCCGTGGGACTAGCGGGAGCTACGAGCAGTACTTC. Residues: CASSRGTSGSYEQYF.

A word on this clone: Sequence at one end of the junction differs from germline and may be a read error. The V call is TRBV6-5, the J call TRBJ1-1; possibly TRBD1 for D (5 bases). The germline gives CDR1 MNHEY, CDR2 SVGAGI. CDR3 length: 12 amino acids. The DNA for the CDR3 is TGTGCCAGCAGTCGGGGGAACGCTGAAGCTTTCTTT. This gives the protein CASSRGNAEAFF.

CDR3 protein: CSADQGYEQYF. CDR3 nucleotide sequence: TGCAGTGCCGACCAGGGTTACGAGCAGTACTTC. V is TRBV20-1 and J is TRBJ2-7; TRBD1 is a possible D gene (5 bases). This CDR3 region has 11 residues. Trimming removed 6 bases at V and 4 bases at J, with 10 bases between. Germline lookup yields CDR1 DFQATT and CDR2 SNEGSKA (reference sequence).

A few counts support this clone. V and J are TRBV15 and TRBJ1-1; weak D call: TRBD1 (5 bases). There are 15 residues in the CDR3. Germline values: CDR1 LNHNV, CDR2 YYDKDF (reference sequence). V was shortened by 3 bases and J by 4 bases, with 15 bases between the two germline ends. CDR3 sequence reads: CATSSRGQGSTEAFF. The CDR3 DNA reads as TGTGCCACCAGCAGTAGAGGGCAGGGTAGCACTGAAGCTTTCTTT.

The rearrangement links TRBV10-2 to TRBJ2-3; 8 nucleotides match TRBD2. V lost 10 bases and J lost 1; bases outside the gene matches: 13. CDR1 is WSHSY and CDR2 is SAAADI in the germline V gene. The CDR3 spans 16 residues. In DNA, the CDR3 is TGCGCCACCTCCCTCCGGCGGGGGGCCGGCACAGATACGCAGTATTTT. It translates to CATSLRRGAGTDTQYF.

This clone was picked up many times. J is TRBJ2-2 and V is TRBV2, with a possible D match to TRBD2 (6 bases). The V end lost 5 bases, the J end lost 4 bases, and 11 bases lay between the germline ends. CDR1 and CDR2 from the germline V gene are SNHLY and FYNNEI. This CDR3 has 14 amino acids. The CDR3: CASSTSRGTGELFF. Here the CDR3 DNA reads TGTGCCAGCAGTACATCGCGGGGCACCGGGGAGCTGTTTTTT. The full variable domain, with the rest looked up from reference TRBV2 and TRBJ2-2, is EPEVTQTPSHQVTQMGQEVILRCVPISNHLYFYWYRQILGQKVEFLVSFYNNEISEKSEIFDDQFSVERPDGSNFTLKIRSTKLEDSAMYFCASSTSRGTGELFFGEGSRLTVL.

This clone appeared a few times. This chain uses TRBV30 with TRBJ1-5; possibly TRBD1 for D (5 bases). The germline gives CDR1 GTSNPN, CDR2 SVGIG (reference sequence). The CDR3 contains 11 residues. V was clipped by 6 bases and J by 9 bases, with 12 bases between them. The DNA of the CDR3 is TGTGCCTGCGGGGCCACGGGGCCCCAGCATTTT. Protein sequence: CACGATGPQHF.

The chain uses TRBV28 and TRBJ1-1; perhaps TRBD1 as D (5 bases). Looked up from germline, CDR1 is MDHEN and CDR2 is SYDVKM. The CDR3 sequence is 15 residues long. V lost 5 bases, J lost 1 base, and 14 bases lay in between. CDR3 sequence reads: CASSGAGLKNTEAFF. The CDR3 region has the DNA TGTGCCAGCAGTGGGGCAGGACTGAAGAACACTGAAGCTTTCTTT.